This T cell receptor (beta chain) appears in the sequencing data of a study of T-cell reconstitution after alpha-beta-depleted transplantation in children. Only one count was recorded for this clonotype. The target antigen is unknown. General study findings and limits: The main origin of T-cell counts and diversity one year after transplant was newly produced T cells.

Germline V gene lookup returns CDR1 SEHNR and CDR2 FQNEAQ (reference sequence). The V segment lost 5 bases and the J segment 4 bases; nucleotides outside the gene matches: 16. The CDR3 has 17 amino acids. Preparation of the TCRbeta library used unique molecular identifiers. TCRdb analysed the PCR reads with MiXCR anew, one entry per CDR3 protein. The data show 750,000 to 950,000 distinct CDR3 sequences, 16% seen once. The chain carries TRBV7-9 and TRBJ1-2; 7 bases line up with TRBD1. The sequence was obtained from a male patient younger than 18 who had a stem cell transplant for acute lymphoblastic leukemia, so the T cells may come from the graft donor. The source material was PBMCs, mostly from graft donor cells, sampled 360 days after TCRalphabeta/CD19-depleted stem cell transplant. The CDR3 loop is CASSPLDRLRNSYGYTF. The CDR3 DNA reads TGTGCCAGCAGCCCGCTGGACAGGCTTCGAAACAGCTATGGCTACACCTTC.